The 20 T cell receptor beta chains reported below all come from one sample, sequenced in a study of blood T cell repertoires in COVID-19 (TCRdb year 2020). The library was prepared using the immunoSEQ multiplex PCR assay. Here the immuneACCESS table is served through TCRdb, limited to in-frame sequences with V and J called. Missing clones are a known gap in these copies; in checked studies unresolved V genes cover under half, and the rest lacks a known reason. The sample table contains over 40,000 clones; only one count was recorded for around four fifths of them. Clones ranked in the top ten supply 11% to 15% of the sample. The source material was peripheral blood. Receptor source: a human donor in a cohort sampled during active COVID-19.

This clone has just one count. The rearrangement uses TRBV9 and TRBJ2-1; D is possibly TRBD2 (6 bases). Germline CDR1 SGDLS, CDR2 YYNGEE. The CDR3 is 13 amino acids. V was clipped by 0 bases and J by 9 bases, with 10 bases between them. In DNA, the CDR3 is TGTGCCAGCAGCGTAGCGGGGGAGGTTGAGCAGTTCTTC. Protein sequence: CASSVAGEVEQFF.

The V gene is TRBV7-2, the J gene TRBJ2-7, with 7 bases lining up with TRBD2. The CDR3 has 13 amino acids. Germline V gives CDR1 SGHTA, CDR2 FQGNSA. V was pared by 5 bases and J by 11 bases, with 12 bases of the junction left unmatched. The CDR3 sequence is CASSPRGGLGEYF. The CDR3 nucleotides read TGTGCCAGCAGCCCTCGCGGGGGTCTGGGGGAGTACTTC.

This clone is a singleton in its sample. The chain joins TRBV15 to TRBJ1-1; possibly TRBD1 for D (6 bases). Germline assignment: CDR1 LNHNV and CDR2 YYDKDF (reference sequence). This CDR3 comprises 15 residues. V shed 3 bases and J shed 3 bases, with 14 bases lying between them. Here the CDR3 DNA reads TGTGCCACCAGCAGTACAGGGAGGGACTACACTGAAGCTTTCTTT. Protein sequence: CATSSTGRDYTEAFF.

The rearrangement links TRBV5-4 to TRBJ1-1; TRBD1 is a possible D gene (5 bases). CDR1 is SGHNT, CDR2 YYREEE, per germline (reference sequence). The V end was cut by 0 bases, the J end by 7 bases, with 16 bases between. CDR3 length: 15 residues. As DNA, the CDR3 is TGTGCCAGCAGCTTGGGAGTGGGGGGGAATTTTGAAGCTTTCTTT. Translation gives CASSLGVGGNFEAFF.

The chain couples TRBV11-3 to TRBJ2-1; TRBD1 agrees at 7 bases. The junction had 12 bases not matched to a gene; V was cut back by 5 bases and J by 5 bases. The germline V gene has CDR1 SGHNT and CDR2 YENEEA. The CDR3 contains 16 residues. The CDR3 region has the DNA TGTGCCAGCAGCCGACGATCGGGACAGCGAAACAATGAGCAGTTCTTC. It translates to CASSRRSGQRNNEQFF.

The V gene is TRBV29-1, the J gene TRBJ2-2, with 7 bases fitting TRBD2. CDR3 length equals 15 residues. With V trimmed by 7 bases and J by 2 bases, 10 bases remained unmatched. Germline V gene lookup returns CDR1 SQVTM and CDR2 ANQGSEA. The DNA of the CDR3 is TGCAGCGCAAAGACCGGGACTACTAACACCGGGGAGCTGTTTTTT. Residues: CSAKTGTTNTGELFF.

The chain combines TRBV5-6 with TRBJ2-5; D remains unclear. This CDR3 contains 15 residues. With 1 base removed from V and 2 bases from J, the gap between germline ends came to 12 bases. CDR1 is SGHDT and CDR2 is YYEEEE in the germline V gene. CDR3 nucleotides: TGTGCCAGCAGCTTGAGCCGTTCGAATCAAGAGACCCAGTACTTC. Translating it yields CASSLSRSNQETQYF.

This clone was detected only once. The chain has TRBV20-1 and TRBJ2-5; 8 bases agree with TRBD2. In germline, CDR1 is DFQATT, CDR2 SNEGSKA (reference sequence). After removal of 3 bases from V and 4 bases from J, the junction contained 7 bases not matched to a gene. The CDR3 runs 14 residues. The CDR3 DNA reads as TGCAGTGCTAGTAGCGGGGTAGTGCGAGAGACCCAGTACTTC. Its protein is CSASSGVVRETQYF.

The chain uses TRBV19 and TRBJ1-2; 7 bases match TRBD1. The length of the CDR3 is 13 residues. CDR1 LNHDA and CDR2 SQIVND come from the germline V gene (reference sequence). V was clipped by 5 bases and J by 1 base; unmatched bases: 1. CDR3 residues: CASSRQGNYGYTF. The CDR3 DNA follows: TGTGCCAGTAGTCGACAGGGTAACTATGGCTACACCTTC.

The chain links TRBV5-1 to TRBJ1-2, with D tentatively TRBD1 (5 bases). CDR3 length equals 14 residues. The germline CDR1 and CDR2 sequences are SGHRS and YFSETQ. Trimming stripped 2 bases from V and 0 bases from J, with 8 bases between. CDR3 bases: TGCGCCAGCAGCTTACAGGATTCTAACTATGGCTACACCTTC. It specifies CASSLQDSNYGYTF. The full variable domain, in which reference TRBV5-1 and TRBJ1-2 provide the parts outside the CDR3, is KAGVTQTPRYLIKTRGQQVTLSCSPISGHRSVSWYQQTPGQGLQFLFEYFSETQRNKGNFPGRFSGRQFSNSRSEMNVSTLELGDSALYLCASSLQDSNYGYTFGSGTRLTVV.

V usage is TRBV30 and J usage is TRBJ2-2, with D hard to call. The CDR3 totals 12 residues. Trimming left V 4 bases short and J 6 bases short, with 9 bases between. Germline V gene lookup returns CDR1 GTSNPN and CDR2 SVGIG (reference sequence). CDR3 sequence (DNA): TGTGCCTGGACCGCGGTCCCCGGGGAGCTGTTTTTT. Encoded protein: CAWTAVPGELFF. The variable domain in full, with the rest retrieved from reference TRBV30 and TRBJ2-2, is SQTIHQWPATLVQPVGSPLSLECTVEGTSNPNLYWYRQAAGRGLQLLFYSVGIGQISSEVPQNLSASRPQDRQFILSSKKLLLSDSGFYLCAWTAVPGELFFGEGSRLTVL.

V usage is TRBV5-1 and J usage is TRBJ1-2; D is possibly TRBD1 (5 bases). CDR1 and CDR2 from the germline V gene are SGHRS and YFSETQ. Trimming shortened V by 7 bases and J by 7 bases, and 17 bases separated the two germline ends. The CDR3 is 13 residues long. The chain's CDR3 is CASQDTALGGYTF. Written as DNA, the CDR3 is TGCGCCAGCCAGGACACGGCCCTCGGTGGCTACACCTTC.

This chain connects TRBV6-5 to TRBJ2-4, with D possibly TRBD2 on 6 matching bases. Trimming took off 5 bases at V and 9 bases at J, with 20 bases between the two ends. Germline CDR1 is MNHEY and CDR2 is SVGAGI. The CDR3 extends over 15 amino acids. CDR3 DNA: TGTGCCAGCAGTCCTAACGGGAGAGCTCTAAGCATTCAGTACTTC. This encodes CASSPNGRALSIQYF.

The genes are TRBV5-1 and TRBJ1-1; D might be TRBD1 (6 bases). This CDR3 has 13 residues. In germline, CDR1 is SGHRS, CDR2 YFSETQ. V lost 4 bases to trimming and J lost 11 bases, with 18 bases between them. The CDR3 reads CASSADAGVGAFF. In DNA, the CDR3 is TGCGCCAGCAGCGCAGACGCAGGGGTTGGGGCTTTCTTT.

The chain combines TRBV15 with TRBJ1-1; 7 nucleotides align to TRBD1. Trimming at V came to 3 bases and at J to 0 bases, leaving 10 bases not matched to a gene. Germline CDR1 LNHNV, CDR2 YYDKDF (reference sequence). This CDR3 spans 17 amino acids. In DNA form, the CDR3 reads TGTGCCACCAGCAGGCAAAAGGGGGCTTATGTGAACACTGAAGCTTTCTTT. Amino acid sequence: CATSRQKGAYVNTEAFF. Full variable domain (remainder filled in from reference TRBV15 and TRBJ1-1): DAMVIQNPRYQVTQFGKPVTLSCSQTLNHNVMYWYQQKSSQAPKLLFHYYDKDFNNEADTPDNFQSRRPNTSFCFLDIRSPGLGDTAMYLCATSRQKGAYVNTEAFFGQGTRLTVV.

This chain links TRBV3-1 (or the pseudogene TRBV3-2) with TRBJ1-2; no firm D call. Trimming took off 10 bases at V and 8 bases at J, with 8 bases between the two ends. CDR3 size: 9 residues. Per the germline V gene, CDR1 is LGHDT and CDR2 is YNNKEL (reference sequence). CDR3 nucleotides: TGTGCCACCCCCCTCGGCTACACCTTC. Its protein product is CATPLGYTF.

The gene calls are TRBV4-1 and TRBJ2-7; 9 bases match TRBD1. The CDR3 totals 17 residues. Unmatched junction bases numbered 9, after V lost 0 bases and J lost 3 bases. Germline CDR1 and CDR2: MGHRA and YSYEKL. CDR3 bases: TGCGCCAGCAGCCAAGATGAGACAGGGGGATTCGGCTACGAGCAGTACTTC. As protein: CASSQDETGGFGYEQYF.

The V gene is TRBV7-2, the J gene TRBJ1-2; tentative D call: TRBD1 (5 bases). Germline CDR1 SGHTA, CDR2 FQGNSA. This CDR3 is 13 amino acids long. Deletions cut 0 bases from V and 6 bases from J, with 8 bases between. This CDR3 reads CASSLAGTDGYTF. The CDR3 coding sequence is TGTGCCAGCAGCTTAGCAGGGACTGATGGCTACACCTTC.

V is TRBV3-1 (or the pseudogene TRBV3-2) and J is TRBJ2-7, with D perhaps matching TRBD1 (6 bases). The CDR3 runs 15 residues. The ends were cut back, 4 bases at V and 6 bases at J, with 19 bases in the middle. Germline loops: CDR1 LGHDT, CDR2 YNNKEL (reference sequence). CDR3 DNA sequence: TGTGCCAGCAGCCCACACCGACAGGATTCTAGCGAGCAGTACTTC. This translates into CASSPHRQDSSEQYF.

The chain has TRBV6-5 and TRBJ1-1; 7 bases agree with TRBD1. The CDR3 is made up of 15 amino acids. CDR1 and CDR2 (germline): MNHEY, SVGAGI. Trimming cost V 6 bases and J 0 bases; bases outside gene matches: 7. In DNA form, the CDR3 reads TGTGCCAGCAGCCTCACAGGGGCCGTGAACACTGAAGCTTTCTTT. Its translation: CASSLTGAVNTEAFF.